The 18 T cell receptor beta chains below were found in one sample sequenced in a study of blood T cell repertoires in COVID-19. Clones were sequenced by immunoSEQ multiplex PCR, and TCRdb holds only the in-frame ones, with some missing. This sample carries 150,000 to 200,000 clones, about 82% of them seen once, and the ten largest clones take around 7%. Sequenced material: peripheral blood. These receptor sequences come from a man aged 65-85 years with active or convalescent COVID-19.

This chain uses TRBV5-1 with TRBJ2-5; 11 positions match TRBD2. The CDR3 runs 15 residues. V lost 4 bases to trimming and J lost 5 bases; unmatched junction nucleotides: 7. The germline V gene has CDR1 SGHRS and CDR2 YFSETQ. In DNA, the CDR3 is TGCGCCAGCAGCCGTACTAGCGGGAGTAGGGAGACCCAGTACTTC. It codes for CASSRTSGSRETQYF.

In its sample, this clone was seen a few times. This rearrangement joins TRBV28 to TRBJ2-1, with TRBD2 matching over 7 bases. Germline lookup yields CDR1 MDHEN and CDR2 SYDVKM. V dropped 8 bases and J dropped 3; count of bases not matched to a gene: 7. This CDR3 is 14 amino acids long. The CDR3 DNA is TGTGCCAGCGGGCTAGCGGTATTCTACAATGAGCAGTTCTTC. This sequence encodes CASGLAVFYNEQFF.

The J gene is TRBJ1-5, the V gene TRBV19, with 7 bases lining up with TRBD1. The germline V gene has CDR1 LNHDA and CDR2 SQIVND (reference sequence). The CDR3 contains 16 residues. J lost 4 bases, V lost 4 bases, and 10 bases had no gene match. The CDR3: CASSTAGTVKNQPQHF. The CDR3 DNA reads as TGTGCCAGTAGTACCGCAGGGACAGTTAAGAATCAGCCCCAGCATTTT.

The chain uses TRBV15 and TRBJ2-5, with unresolved D. The CDR3 extends over 13 amino acids. Germline V gene sequence: CDR1 LNHNV, CDR2 YYDKDF (reference sequence). V was pared by 0 bases and J by 3 bases, with 5 bases between. The CDR3 spells CATSRDPEETQYF. In nucleotides, the CDR3 is TGTGCCACCAGCAGAGATCCGGAAGAGACCCAGTACTTC.

The CDR3 bases are TGCGCCAGCAGCTCTTTCTTCATTAACAGGGAAATGAACACTGAAGCTTTCTTT. It codes for CASSSFFINREMNTEAFF. The rearrangement uses TRBV5-1 and TRBJ1-1; perhaps TRBD1 as D (6 bases). There are 18 residues in the CDR3. V lost 3 bases to trimming and J lost 0 bases, with 21 bases between them. Per germline, CDR1 SGHRS and CDR2 YFSETQ.

The chain links TRBV5-1 to TRBJ1-3, with TRBD1 matching over 8 bases. CDR1 SGHRS and CDR2 YFSETQ come from the germline V gene. J was trimmed by 3 bases and V by 4 bases; bases with no gene match: 3. The CDR3 is 14 residues long. The CDR3 loop is CASSDDRGGNTIYF. The CDR3 DNA is TGCGCCAGCAGCGATGACAGGGGTGGAAACACCATATATTTT.

This chain connects TRBV11-2 to TRBJ2-7, with no clear D. Between the trimmed V and J ends, which lost 3 bases and 1 base, there was a span of 7 bases. CDR3 length equals 13 residues. CDR1 and CDR2 (germline): SGHAT, FQNNGV. The CDR3, as DNA: TGTGCCAGCAGCTTGCAGACTTCCTACGAGCAGTACTTC. This codes for CASSLQTSYEQYF.

V is TRBV7-3 and J is TRBJ2-1; D remains unclear. The CDR3 consists of 15 residues. Per the germline V gene, CDR1 is SGHTA and CDR2 is FQGTGA. The ends were cut back, 5 bases at V and 0 bases at J, with 11 bases in the middle. CDR3 sequence (DNA): TGTGCCAGCAGCATACTACCTAACTCCTACAATGAGCAGTTCTTC. This encodes CASSILPNSYNEQFF.

The chain joins TRBV7-2 to TRBJ1-1, with D perhaps matching TRBD1 (6 bases). V lost 1 base and J lost 1, with 16 bases in between. The CDR3 length is 17 residues. Germline CDR1 and CDR2: SGHTA and FQGNSA. This chain's CDR3 is CASSLGGLPAPNTEAFF. The CDR3 nucleotides read TGTGCCAGCAGCTTAGGGGGGCTCCCAGCTCCGAACACTGAAGCTTTCTTT.

The table lists this clone with a count of one. This rearrangement joins TRBV29-1 to TRBJ1-1, with TRBD1 identical over 9 bases. The V gene's germline CDR1 is SQVTM and CDR2 ANQGSEA. The CDR3 spans 14 residues. Trimming cost V 7 bases and J 2 bases; bases outside gene matches: 8. For the CDR3, the DNA is TGCAGCGCCGAAAGGGGACAGGGCAACACTGAAGCTTTCTTT. Translating gives CSAERGQGNTEAFF.

CDR3 protein: CAWSQGRVTQYF. The CDR3 coding sequence is TGTGCCTGGAGTCAAGGTCGGGTGACCCAGTACTTC. The chain combines TRBV30 with TRBJ2-5; D remains ambiguous. Germline CDR1 reads GTSNPN; CDR2 reads SVGIG (reference sequence). There are 12 residues in the CDR3. V was clipped by 2 bases and J by 7 bases, with 11 bases between them.

The chain joins TRBV5-1 to TRBJ2-1, with a possible D match to TRBD2 (5 bases). The ends were cut back, 4 bases at V and 4 bases at J, with 12 bases in the middle. Germline assignment: CDR1 SGHRS and CDR2 YFSETQ. CDR3 length equals 14 residues. CDR3 nucleotide sequence: TGCGCCAGCAGCGAGCAAGGCGGGTACAATGAGCAGTTCTTC. It encodes CASSEQGGYNEQFF.

The genes are TRBV2 and TRBJ2-1; D might be TRBD2 (5 bases). Trimming stripped 4 bases from V and 9 bases from J, with 10 bases between. CDR3 length equals 12 residues. Germline CDR1 is SNHLY and CDR2 is FYNNEI. The CDR3 reads CASSGGGGEQFF. Written as DNA, the CDR3 is TGTGCCAGCAGTGGAGGAGGCGGTGAGCAGTTCTTC.

V and J are TRBV4-1 and TRBJ1-2; D is uncertain. From germline, CDR1 is MGHRA and CDR2 YSYEKL. Trimming removed 0 bases at V and 12 bases at J, with 23 bases between. There are 16 residues in the CDR3. The CDR3 loop reads CASSQEWGEYTQDHTF. DNA for the CDR3: TGCGCCAGCAGCCAAGAATGGGGAGAATACACGCAGGACCACACCTTC.

The chain recombines TRBV19 with TRBJ1-5; D is undetermined. The CDR3 is 16 amino acids. Trimming pared 1 base from V and 0 bases from J, leaving 10 bases between. The germline gives CDR1 LNHDA, CDR2 SQIVND (reference sequence). CDR3 loop: CASSIAGSNSNQPQHF. The CDR3 bases are TGTGCCAGTAGTATAGCAGGTTCAAATAGCAATCAGCCCCAGCATTTT.

This chain uses TRBV5-1 with TRBJ2-5, with 7 positions matching TRBD1. This CDR3 comprises 14 residues. V dropped 2 bases and J dropped 5; count of bases not matched to a gene: 6. The germline V gene encodes CDR1 SGHRS and CDR2 YFSETQ. The CDR3 sequence is CASSFFGQEETQYF. Written as DNA, the CDR3 is TGCGCCAGCAGCTTCTTCGGACAGGAGGAGACCCAGTACTTC. Filled out from reference TRBV5-1 and TRBJ2-5, the complete variable domain reads KAGVTQTPRYLIKTRGQQVTLSCSPISGHRSVSWYQQTPGQGLQFLFEYFSETQRNKGNFPGRFSGRQFSNSRSEMNVSTLELGDSALYLCASSFFGQEETQYFGPGTRLLVL.

The chain carries TRBV7-6 and TRBJ2-1; D unresolved. V lost 4 bases and J lost 10, with 14 bases in between. The CDR3 totals 13 residues. The V gene's germline CDR1 is SGHVS and CDR2 FNYEAQ. As DNA, the CDR3 is TGTGCCAGCAGCTCCCTAGAGTTTAGCGAGCAGTTCTTC. The encoded protein is CASSSLEFSEQFF.

This clone was observed a single time. The J gene is TRBJ2-3, the V gene TRBV19; D may be TRBD2 (5 bases). Germline V gene lookup returns CDR1 LNHDA and CDR2 SQIVND (reference sequence). CDR3 length: 15 residues. Trimming pared 3 bases from V and 2 bases from J, leaving 12 bases between. The CDR3 DNA sequence: TGTGCCAGTAGTATTGGACGGACTCTCACAGATACGCAGTATTTT. Amino acid sequence: CASSIGRTLTDTQYF.